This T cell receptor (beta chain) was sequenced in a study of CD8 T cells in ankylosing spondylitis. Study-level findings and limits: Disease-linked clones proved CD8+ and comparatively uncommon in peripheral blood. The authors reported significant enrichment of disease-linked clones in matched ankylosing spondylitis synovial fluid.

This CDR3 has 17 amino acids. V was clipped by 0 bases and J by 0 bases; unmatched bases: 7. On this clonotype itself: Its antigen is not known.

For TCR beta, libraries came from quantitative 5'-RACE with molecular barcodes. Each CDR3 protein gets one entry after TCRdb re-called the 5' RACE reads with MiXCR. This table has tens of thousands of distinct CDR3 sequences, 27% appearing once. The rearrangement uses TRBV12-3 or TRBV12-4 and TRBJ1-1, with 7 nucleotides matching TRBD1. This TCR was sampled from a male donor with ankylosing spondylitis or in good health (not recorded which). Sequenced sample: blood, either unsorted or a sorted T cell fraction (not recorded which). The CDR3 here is CASSLATSGQVNTEAFF. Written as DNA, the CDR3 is TGTGCCAGCAGTTTAGCGACTTCCGGACAGGTGAACACTGAAGCTTTCTTT.